The 22 T cell receptor beta chains reported below all come from one sample, sequenced in a study of T cell repertoires in cytomegalovirus infection. These receptors have no known antigen. TCRdb independently ran MiXCR on the reads; one entry per CDR3 protein. The table has more than 95,000 distinct CDR3 sequences, 25% to 35% seen once. The sample in question was CD8+ T cells from cultured PBMCs, obtained from culture after CMV antigen stimulation. Receptors were obtained from a human donor in good health (CMV status not recorded). Some clones in this sample may be carry-over from other donors' samples.

This chain uses TRBV7-4 with TRBJ1-1; 9 nucleotides agree with TRBD1. Germline V gene lookup returns CDR1 SGHVT and CDR2 SQSDAQ. V lost 8 bases, J lost 5 bases, and 9 bases stayed unmatched. This CDR3 spans 14 amino acids. CDR3 coding DNA: TGTGCCAGCCGTACACAGGGGGCTGGGACTGAAGCTTTCTTT. Encoded protein: CASRTQGAGTEAFF. Drawing the rest from reference TRBV7-4 and TRBJ1-1, the complete variable domain is GAGVSQSPRYKVAKRGRDVALRCDSISGHVTLYWYRQTLGQGSEVLTYSQSDAQRDKSGRPSGRFSAERPERSVSTLKIQRTEQGDSAVYLCASRTQGAGTEAFFGQGTRLTVV.

The chain employs TRBV5-1 and TRBJ2-4; 7 nucleotides line up with TRBD1. In germline, CDR1 is SGHRS, CDR2 YFSETQ. Germline trimming cut 5 bases from V and 7 bases from J; bases unmatched to any gene: 6. This CDR3 is built from 13 residues. CDR3 residues: CASSFGQDNIQYF. CDR3 DNA sequence: TGCGCCAGCAGTTTTGGACAGGACAACATTCAGTACTTC.

This chain links TRBV6-1 with TRBJ1-1; 7 bases match TRBD1. The V and J ends lost 7 bases and 1 base, in that order; junction bases with no gene match: 6. From germline, CDR1 is MNHNS and CDR2 SASEGT. CDR3 length: 14 residues. The chain's CDR3 is CASTPNRGNTEAFF. The CDR3 DNA is TGTGCCAGCACCCCCAACAGGGGGAACACTGAAGCTTTCTTT.

The chain links TRBV20-1 to TRBJ2-3; D uncertain. Germline values: CDR1 DFQATT, CDR2 SNEGSKA (reference sequence). V lost 0 bases, J lost 10 bases, and 23 bases lay in between. The length of the CDR3 is 16 residues. The DNA for the CDR3 is TGCAGTGCTAGAGATAAAGAAAGGGCAGCAAGGTTTGCGCAGTATTTT. Amino acid sequence: CSARDKERAARFAQYF.

The V call is TRBV6-8, the J call TRBJ2-5; maybe TRBD2 (5 bases). Germline V gene lookup returns CDR1 MNHGY and CDR2 SAAAGT. The length of the CDR3 is 15 residues. V lost 6 bases and J 0 bases, leaving 14 bases between the germline ends. The CDR3 protein is CASSAGESDQETQYF. The CDR3 DNA reads TGTGCCAGCAGCGCGGGCGAGAGTGACCAAGAGACCCAGTACTTC.

This clonotype was detected a few times. The chain recombines TRBV4-1 with TRBJ2-1; TRBD2 matches 7 bases. The V gene's germline CDR1 is MGHRA and CDR2 YSYEKL. J lost 2 bases, V lost 2 bases, and 6 bases had no gene match. The CDR3 is 16 amino acids. The CDR3 reads CASSQRDYSPYNEQFF. The CDR3 DNA sequence: TGCGCCAGCAGCCAACGGGACTATTCTCCCTACAATGAGCAGTTCTTC.

This clonotype has ten or more counts. This chain links TRBV6-5 with TRBJ1-6; D gene ambiguous. V lost 1 base and J lost 9, with 16 bases in between. The germline V gene has CDR1 MNHEY and CDR2 SVGAGI. The CDR3 runs 16 residues. The CDR3 region is CASSYLAALPGSPLHF. CDR3 nucleotides: TGTGCCAGCAGTTACTTGGCAGCCCTGCCCGGTTCACCCCTCCACTTT.

Note on this clonotype: A junction end diverges from the germline sequence, so it may reflect a read error. The rearrangement joins TRBV11-2 to TRBJ2-1; TRBD2 matches 8 bases. The CDR3 has 12 amino acids. Looked up from germline, CDR1 is SGHAT and CDR2 is FQNNGV. CDR3 residues: CASRTSGGPLLF. CDR3 sequence (DNA): TGTGCCAGCAGGACCAGCGGGGGCCCTTTACTCTTC.

This clonotype was detected only once. V gene TRBV12-3 or TRBV12-4 combines with J gene TRBJ2-7, with 7 bases that match TRBD2. The ends lost 7 bases at V and 3 bases at J; junction bases unmatched: 18. The CDR3 runs 17 residues. This chain's CDR3 is CASIGPRVGGYGYEQYF. DNA for the CDR3: TGTGCCAGCATCGGACCTCGGGTCGGGGGGTATGGCTACGAGCAGTACTTC.

This clonotype was counted between two and nine times. V gene TRBV11-2 combines with J gene TRBJ1-4, with no clear D. The germline gives CDR1 SGHAT, CDR2 FQNNGV. Trimming cost V 1 base and J 4 bases, with 10 bases left between them. The CDR3 runs 15 residues. The CDR3 region is CASSLVDGYNEKLFF. The DNA for the CDR3 is TGTGCCAGCAGCTTAGTGGACGGATATAATGAAAAACTGTTTTTT.

CDR3 region: CASRTGRGNTEAFF. The CDR3 DNA is TGTGCCAGCAGGACAGGGCGGGGGAACACTGAAGCTTTCTTT. The J gene is TRBJ1-1, the V gene TRBV2; 7 nucleotides match TRBD1. The J segment lost 1 base and the V segment lost 6 bases, leaving 5 bases of the junction unmatched. CDR1 SNHLY and CDR2 FYNNEI come from the germline V gene. CDR3 length equals 14 residues.

The count of this clonotype is one. The chain is built from TRBV10-2 and TRBJ1-2; tentatively, D is TRBD1 (5 bases). Germline CDR1 and CDR2: WSHSY and SAAADI. The CDR3 runs to 15 residues. V lost 4 bases and J 5 bases, leaving 17 bases between the germline ends. This CDR3 reads CASSGGRIGEYGYTF. CDR3 nucleotide sequence: TGCGCCAGCAGTGGGGGACGGATCGGGGAGTATGGCTACACCTTC.

This clonotype was observed at least ten times. The rearrangement joins TRBV6-2 or TRBV6-3 to TRBJ2-7; D unresolved. This CDR3 is built from 15 residues. Per the germline V gene, CDR1 is MNHEY and CDR2 is SVGEGT. The V end was cut by 4 bases, the J end by 2 bases, with 15 bases between. Here the CDR3 reads CASSSFLGSTYEQYF. CDR3 DNA sequence: TGTGCCAGCAGTTCGTTTTTGGGCAGCACCTACGAGCAGTACTTC.

Many counts were recorded for this clonotype. The chain's CDR3 is CASSKTGSSNQPQHF. For the CDR3, the DNA is TGTGCCAGCAGCAAGACAGGGTCTAGCAATCAGCCCCAGCATTTT. V and J are TRBV5-6 and TRBJ1-5; TRBD1 agrees at 7 bases. This CDR3 spans 15 amino acids. Germline CDR1 and CDR2: SGHDT and YYEEEE. Germline trimming cut 4 bases from V and 0 bases from J; bases unmatched to any gene: 4.

V gene TRBV7-9 combines with J gene TRBJ1-5; 8 bases line up with TRBD1. The CDR3 has 14 residues. Trimming took 4 bases from V and 8 from J; bases not matched to a gene: 7. Germline assignment: CDR1 SEHNR and CDR2 FQNEAQ (reference sequence). CDR3 region: CASSSGQGDKPQHF. The CDR3 DNA reads as TGTGCCAGCAGCTCCGGACAGGGCGATAAGCCCCAGCATTTT.

The gene calls are TRBV11-2 and TRBJ1-2; 11 bases agree with TRBD1. The V and J ends lost 2 bases and 8 bases, in that order; junction bases with no gene match: 19. This CDR3 region has 19 residues. Germline CDR1 reads SGHAT; CDR2 reads FQNNGV. This CDR3 reads CASSLNLLVHGQGAGGYTF. The CDR3 DNA sequence: TGTGCCAGCAGCTTAAATCTCCTTGTGCATGGACAGGGGGCGGGGGGCTACACCTTC. The full variable domain, completed using reference TRBV11-2 and TRBJ1-2, is EAGVAQSPRYKIIEKRQSVAFWCNPISGHATLYWYQQILGQGPKLLIQFQNNGVVDDSQLPKDRFSAERLKGVDSTLKIQPAKLEDSAVYLCASSLNLLVHGQGAGGYTFGSGTRLTVV.

In this sample, this clonotype turned up a few times. Here the CDR3 DNA reads TGCGCCAGCAGCGGGACAGCCGATGAAGCTTTCTTT. Protein: CASSGTADEAFF. This chain connects TRBV4-1 to TRBJ1-1; TRBD1 agrees at 7 bases. With V trimmed by 5 bases and J by 7 bases, 4 bases remained unmatched. The V gene's germline CDR1 is MGHRA and CDR2 YSYEKL. There are 12 residues in the CDR3.

This clonotype has at least ten counts. The chain employs TRBV7-6 and TRBJ2-3, with no clear D. Trimming shortened V by 0 bases and J by 4 bases, and 2 bases separated the two germline ends. The CDR3 sequence is 12 residues long. Germline assignment: CDR1 SGHVS and CDR2 FNYEAQ. CDR3 residues: CASSLAPDTQYF. The CDR3 DNA follows: TGTGCCAGCAGCTTAGCTCCAGATACGCAGTATTTT.

The chain has TRBV7-8 and TRBJ2-6; possibly TRBD1 for D (6 bases). CDR1 SGHVS and CDR2 FQNEAQ come from the germline V gene. This CDR3 spans 16 amino acids. Deletions cut 5 bases from V and 0 bases from J, with 11 bases between. CDR3 amino acids: CASSRGQNSGANVLTF. The CDR3 DNA sequence: TGTGCCAGCAGCCGGGGACAAAACTCTGGGGCCAACGTCCTGACTTTC.

The chain carries TRBV2 and TRBJ1-1; 7 nucleotides line up with TRBD1. The V gene end was trimmed by 6 bases and the J gene end by 1 base; junction bases not matched to a gene: 8. This CDR3 spans 15 amino acids. In germline, CDR1 is SNHLY, CDR2 FYNNEI. Here the CDR3 DNA reads TGTGCCAGCAGGTCATCCAGGGGGGGGAACACTGAAGCTTTCTTT. Translated, it gives CASRSSRGGNTEAFF.

The chain employs TRBV7-9 and TRBJ2-5, with D perhaps given as TRBD1 or TRBD2 (5 bases each). The V gene's germline CDR1 is SEHNR and CDR2 FQNEAQ (reference sequence). Trimming shortened V by 6 bases and J by 2 bases, and 13 bases separated the two germline ends. The CDR3 covers 14 residues. Here the CDR3 reads CASSRTGTQETQYF. CDR3 coding DNA: TGTGCCAGCAGTCGCACCGGGACGCAAGAGACCCAGTACTTC.

This clonotype was seen at least ten times. The genes are TRBV4-1 and TRBJ2-1; no firm D call. Looked up from germline, CDR1 is MGHRA and CDR2 is YSYEKL. The CDR3 has 12 amino acids. V was pared by 0 bases and J by 7 bases, with 4 bases between. CDR3 loop: CASSQDVNEQFF. In nucleotides, the CDR3 is TGCGCCAGCAGCCAAGATGTAAATGAGCAGTTCTTC.